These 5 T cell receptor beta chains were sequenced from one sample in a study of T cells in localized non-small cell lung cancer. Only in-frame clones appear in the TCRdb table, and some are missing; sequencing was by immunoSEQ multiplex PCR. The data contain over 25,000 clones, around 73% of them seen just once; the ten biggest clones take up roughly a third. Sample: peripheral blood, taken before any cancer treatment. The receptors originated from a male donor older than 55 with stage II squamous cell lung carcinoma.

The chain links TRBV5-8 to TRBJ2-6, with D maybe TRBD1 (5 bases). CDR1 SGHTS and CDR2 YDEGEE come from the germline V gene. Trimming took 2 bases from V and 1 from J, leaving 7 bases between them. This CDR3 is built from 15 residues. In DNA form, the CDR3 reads TGTGCCAGCAGCTTCAGGGTTTCTGGGGCCAACGTCCTGACTTTC. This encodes CASSFRVSGANVLTF.

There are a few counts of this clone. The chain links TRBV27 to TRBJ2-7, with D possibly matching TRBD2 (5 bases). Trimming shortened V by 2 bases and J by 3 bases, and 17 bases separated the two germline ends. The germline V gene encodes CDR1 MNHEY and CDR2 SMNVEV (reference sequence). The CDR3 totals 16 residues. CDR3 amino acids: CASSLEFQRRNYEQYF. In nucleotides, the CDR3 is TGTGCCAGCAGTTTAGAGTTCCAGCGGAGAAACTACGAGCAGTACTTC.

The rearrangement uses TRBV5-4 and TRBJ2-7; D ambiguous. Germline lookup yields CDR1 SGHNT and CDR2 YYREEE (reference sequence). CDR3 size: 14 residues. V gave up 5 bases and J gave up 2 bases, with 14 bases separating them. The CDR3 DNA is TGTGCCAGCAGTTGGGGTGTTGGGGCCTACGAGCAGTACTTC. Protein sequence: CASSWGVGAYEQYF.

The CDR3 region has the DNA TGTGCCAGCAGCCTCCTTGGACTTTACAATGAGCAGTTCTTC. Translation gives CASSLLGLYNEQFF. V usage is TRBV11-2 and J usage is TRBJ2-1; maybe TRBD2 (5 bases). The V and J ends lost 5 bases and 4 bases respectively, with 12 bases between them. The CDR3 length is 14 residues. Germline V gene sequence: CDR1 SGHAT, CDR2 FQNNGV. Using reference TRBV11-2 and TRBJ2-1 for the parts outside the CDR3, the full variable domain is EAGVAQSPRYKIIEKRQSVAFWCNPISGHATLYWYQQILGQGPKLLIQFQNNGVVDDSQLPKDRFSAERLKGVDSTLKIQPAKLEDSAVYLCASSLLGLYNEQFFGPGTRLTVL.

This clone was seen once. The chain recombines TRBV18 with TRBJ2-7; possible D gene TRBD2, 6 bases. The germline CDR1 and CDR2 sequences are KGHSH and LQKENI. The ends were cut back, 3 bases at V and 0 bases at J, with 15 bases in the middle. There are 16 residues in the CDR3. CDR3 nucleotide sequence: TGTGCCAGCTCACCCCCTTGGCGGGGCGACTCCTACGAGCAGTACTTC. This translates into CASSPPWRGDSYEQYF.